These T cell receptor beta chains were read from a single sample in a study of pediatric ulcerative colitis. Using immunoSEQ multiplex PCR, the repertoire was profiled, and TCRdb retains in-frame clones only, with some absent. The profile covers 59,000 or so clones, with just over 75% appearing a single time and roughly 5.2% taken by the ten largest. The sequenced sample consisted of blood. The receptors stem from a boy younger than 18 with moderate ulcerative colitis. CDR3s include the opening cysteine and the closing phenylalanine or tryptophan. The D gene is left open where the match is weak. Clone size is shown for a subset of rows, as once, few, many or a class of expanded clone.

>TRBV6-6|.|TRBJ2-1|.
CASSYNNEQFF
TGTGCCAGCAGTTACAACAATGAGCAGTTCTTC
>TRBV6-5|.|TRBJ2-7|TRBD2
CASSYSGAGSYEQYF
TGTGCCAGCAGTTACAGCGGGGCAGGGTCCTACGAGCAGTACTTC
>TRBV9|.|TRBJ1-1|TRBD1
CASSVADRSGTEAFF
TGTGCCAGCAGCGTAGCGGACAGGTCGGGCACTGAAGCTTTCTTT
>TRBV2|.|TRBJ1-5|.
CASSEPGPQPQHF
TGTGCCAGCAGTGAACCCGGGCCCCAGCCCCAGCATTTT
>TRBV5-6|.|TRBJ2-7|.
CASSFVPTGRSYEQYF
TGTGCCAGCAGCTTCGTACCTACAGGACGCTCCTACGAGCAGTACTTC
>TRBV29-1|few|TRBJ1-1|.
CSVEDLRTANTEAFF
TGCAGCGTTGAAGATCTTCGGACGGCGAACACTGAAGCTTTCTTT
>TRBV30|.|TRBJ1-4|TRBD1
CAGGQRGTGNEKLFF
TGTGCCGGGGGCCAAAGAGGGACAGGGAATGAAAAACTGTTTTTT
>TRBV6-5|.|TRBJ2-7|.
CASSYGGGVDEQYF
TGTGCCAGCAGTTACGGAGGAGGGGTGGACGAGCAGTACTTC
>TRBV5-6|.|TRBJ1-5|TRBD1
CASSFGQGHGSPQHF
TGTGCCAGCAGCTTTGGACAGGGTCATGGTAGCCCCCAGCATTTT
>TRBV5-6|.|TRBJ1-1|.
CASSLVFAGRRLTEAFF
TGTGCCAGCAGCTTGGTTTTTGCCGGGCGCCGGCTCACTGAAGCTTTCTTT
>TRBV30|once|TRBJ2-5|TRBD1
CAWSWTGQGAQEQYF
TGTGCCTGGAGTTGGACTGGGCAGGGGGCCCAGGAGCAGTACTTC
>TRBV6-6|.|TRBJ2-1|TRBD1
CASSPGQGRSEQFF
TGTGCCAGCAGTCCGGGACAGGGTAGGAGTGAGCAGTTCTTC
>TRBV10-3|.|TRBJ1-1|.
CAISESHSSAGTEAFF
TGTGCCATCAGTGAGTCGCATAGTTCCGCGGGCACTGAAGCTTTCTTT
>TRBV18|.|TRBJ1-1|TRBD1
CASSQYDRGTEAFF
TGTGCCAGCTCACAATACGACAGGGGCACTGAAGCTTTCTTT
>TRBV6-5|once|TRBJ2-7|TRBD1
CASSSSGQGYEQYF
TGTGCCAGCAGTTCCTCGGGACAGGGTTACGAGCAGTACTTC